Detailed here is one T cell receptor beta chain. This sample was included in a study of CD8 T cells in Susac syndrome. Random hexamers primed reverse transcription of roughly 0.5 to 1 ug RNA. TCRdb re-derived calls from the immunoSEQ multiplex PCR reads in MiXCR, one entry per CDR3 protein. The repertoire includes tens of thousands of distinct CDR3 sequences, approximately 94% of them detected once, and about 0.5% sits in the top ten. Looked up from germline, CDR1 is LNHNV and CDR2 is YYDKDF (reference sequence). V lost 5 bases and J 4 bases, leaving 15 bases between the germline ends. This CDR3 is built from 15 residues.

This chain links TRBV15 with TRBJ2-4; a possible D gene is TRBD2 (7 bases). Sequencing was carried out using CD8+ T cells from PBMCs. This TCR was recovered from a human donor with Susac syndrome. The CDR3 loop is CATSRSRGGKNIQYF. The CDR3 bases are TGTGCCACCAGCCGCTCAAGGGGGGGGAAAAACATTCAGTACTTC.